These T cell receptor beta chains were read from a single sample in a study of blood T cell repertoires in COVID-19. Assay used: immunoSEQ multiplex PCR; TCRdb lists only in-frame clones, some missing. The data hold approximately 210,000 clones, with roughly four fifths observed a single time. The source material was peripheral blood. These receptors came from a middle-aged woman with acute or convalescent COVID-19. The CDR3 runs from the conserved cysteine through the conserved F or W. A D gene is named only where the DNA matches it firmly. Not all rows give a size; the values are once, few, many and, for expanded clones, a class.

TRBD2	15	.	TRBV7-9	TRBJ2-1	CASSQRESPYNEQFF	TGTGCCAGCAGCCAGCGGGAGAGCCCCTACAATGAGCAGTTCTTC
TRBD1	15	few	TRBV30	TRBJ1-1	CAWAGTGYRNTEAFF	TGTGCCTGGGCCGGGACAGGTTACCGGAACACTGAAGCTTTCTTT
TRBD1	12	.	TRBV5-5	TRBJ1-6	CASSYWTGNLHF	TGTGCCAGCAGCTATTGGACAGGGAATCTCCACTTT
TRBD2	16	once	TRBV5-1	TRBJ2-2	CASSFTQAGRTGELFF	TGCGCCAGCAGCTTCACCCAAGCGGGGCGGACCGGGGAGCTGTTTTTT
.	15	.	TRBV2	TRBJ1-5	CASSGRAVGIQPQHF	TGTGCCAGCAGTGGGCGAGCGGTGGGGATTCAGCCCCAGCATTTT
.	13	.	TRBV7-8	TRBJ1-1	CASSLVLADEAFF	TGTGCCAGCAGCTTAGTTCTGGCAGATGAAGCTTTCTTT
TRBD2	17	.	TRBV2	TRBJ2-5	CASSAYMGTSWGETQYF	TGTGCCAGCAGCGCCTATATGGGGACTAGCTGGGGGGAGACCCAGTACTTC
.	15	.	TRBV30	TRBJ2-2	CAWSRGTEHTGELFF	TGTGCCTGGAGCCGGGGGACGGAACACACCGGGGAGCTGTTTTTT
.	15	.	TRBV6-5	TRBJ2-2	CASSPDRMNTGELFF	TGTGCCAGCAGTCCGGACAGAATGAACACCGGGGAGCTGTTTTTT
.	14	once	TRBV13	TRBJ2-7	CASSLGRLTYEQYF	TGTGCCAGCAGCTTAGGGCGGCTTACCTACGAGCAGTACTTC
.	16	.	TRBV7-9	TRBJ2-3	CASRKQGATSTDTQYF	TGTGCCAGCAGAAAACAGGGCGCTACTAGCACAGATACGCAGTATTTT
.	15	.	TRBV5-6	TRBJ1-1	CASESPGVGDTEAFF	TGTGCCAGCGAGTCCCCCGGGGTCGGGGACACTGAAGCTTTCTTT
.	17	.	TRBV15	TRBJ1-2	CATSRDPSAMELNGYTF	TGTGCCACCAGCAGAGATCCATCGGCCATGGAGCTCAATGGCTACACCTTC
.	15	.	TRBV30	TRBJ2-2	CAWSNRQANTGELFF	TGTGCCTGGTCTAATAGACAGGCGAACACCGGGGAGCTGTTTTTT
TRBD1	13	.	TRBV19	TRBJ1-1	CASSMDRGTEAFF	TGTGCCAGTAGTATGGACAGGGGGACTGAAGCTTTCTTT
TRBD2	14	.	TRBV18	TRBJ2-7	CASSPSGTAYEQYF	TGTGCCAGCTCACCGAGCGGGACCGCCTACGAGCAGTACTTC
.	14	.	TRBV5-1	TRBJ2-1	CASSSYTEENEQFF	TGCGCCAGCAGCTCTTACACCGAGGAGAATGAGCAGTTCTTC
TRBD1	16	few	TRBV19	TRBJ1-5	CASSITQQGRNQPQHF	TGTGCCAGTAGTATAACCCAACAGGGGAGGAATCAGCCCCAGCATTTT
.	14	.	TRBV11-2	TRBJ2-7	CASSLKWQGSEQYF	TGTGCCAGCAGCCTAAAATGGCAGGGTTCCGAGCAGTACTTC
.	16	.	TRBV29-1	TRBJ2-7	CSVGRTVSTSSYEQYF	TGCAGCGTTGGGAGGACAGTCTCTACCAGCTCCTACGAGCAGTACTTC